The entry below describes one TCR beta chain. Its specific antigen is unknown. No clone much larger than this one lies a single base away; base qualities are absent. This sample is drawn from a study of blood T cell repertoires in COVID-19 (dated by TCRdb to about 2020). A note on the overall study: Collaborator samples came from the United States, Italy and Spain and covered acute and convalescent phases of COVID-19. The material from the prospective study consisted of cDNA or gDNA derived from T cells, B-cell-depleted T cells, or PBMCs. Deeply sampled blood TCRbeta repertoires from subjects exposed to, actively infected with, or recovered from COVID-19 were included in the dataset. The repertoires were released in a freely available public database intended as a resource for research on the immune response to SARS-CoV-2. Samples came from the ongoing ImmuneRACE study (first 160 participants) plus 1,254 subjects from 6 global collaborators. Nearly every sample came with metadata listing a de-identified subject ID, COVID-19 status, age in years and sex. Where HLA class I and class II types were available, the types were taken from metadata supplied by the sample provider, not from assay-based typing. Results the study describes overall, beyond this receptor: The quantity of clinical and demographic metadata differed by source and by participant and was supplied without curation.

V sheds 4 bases and J sheds 6 bases, leaving 10 bases between their ends. From the cysteine up to the phenylalanine, the CDR3 has a length of 12 residues. Left in the record is the CDR3 DNA by itself, 36 bases read in frame from the first base. Taken from the germline V gene, the CDR1 and CDR2 loops are SGHDT and YYEEEE. Participants in the prospective study were aged roughly 18 to 89 years, lived in under 30 United States geographic areas, and enrolled through a virtual design. To assign participants to cohorts, the prospective study relied on clinical history that participants themselves reported in a screening survey and a study questionnaire. Exposed participants had been in contact with someone with a PCR-confirmed or clinician-diagnosed COVID-19 case within 2 weeks of study entry. Mobile phlebotomists in the prospective study collected whole blood, serum and a nasopharyngeal or oropharyngeal swab from every participant. Prospective study participants could optionally give additional blood draws and questionnaires over an approximately two-month period. Before DNA extraction, prospective study blood samples were shipped either frozen or at room temperature.

TCRbeta CDR3 regions were amplified from genomic DNA using the immunoSEQ Assay, a bias-controlled multiplex PCR. The study's own analysis went as follows. The number of nucleated cells in each sample was estimated from the amplification of reference gene primers within the assay. Sequence reads were collapsed and filtered to measure the absolute abundance of every unique TCRbeta CDR3 rearrangement. Productive Simpson clonality was computed per sample as the square root of Simpson's diversity index over productive rearrangements. The table comes from immuneACCESS by way of TCRdb, which keeps in-frame sequences with V and J called. Part of the clones is missing from these tables; in studies checked, under half for an unresolved V gene and the rest for unknown reasons. V and J calls and clone size are those listed in that table; D and trimming were worked out from the DNA. The sample table contains more than 300,000 clones; only one count was recorded for more than 85% of them. The top ten clonotypes cover about 4.2% of the sample.

The rearranged chain carries TRBV5-6 and TRBJ1-2, with the D gene not clear enough to name. This TCR came from a woman aged 25 to 39 who had been exposed to COVID-19. Input material: PBMCs or T cells enriched from blood (not recorded which). CDR3 protein: CASSVVGHGYTF. The bases read TGTGCCAGCAGCGTAGTGGGCCATGGCTACACCTTC.